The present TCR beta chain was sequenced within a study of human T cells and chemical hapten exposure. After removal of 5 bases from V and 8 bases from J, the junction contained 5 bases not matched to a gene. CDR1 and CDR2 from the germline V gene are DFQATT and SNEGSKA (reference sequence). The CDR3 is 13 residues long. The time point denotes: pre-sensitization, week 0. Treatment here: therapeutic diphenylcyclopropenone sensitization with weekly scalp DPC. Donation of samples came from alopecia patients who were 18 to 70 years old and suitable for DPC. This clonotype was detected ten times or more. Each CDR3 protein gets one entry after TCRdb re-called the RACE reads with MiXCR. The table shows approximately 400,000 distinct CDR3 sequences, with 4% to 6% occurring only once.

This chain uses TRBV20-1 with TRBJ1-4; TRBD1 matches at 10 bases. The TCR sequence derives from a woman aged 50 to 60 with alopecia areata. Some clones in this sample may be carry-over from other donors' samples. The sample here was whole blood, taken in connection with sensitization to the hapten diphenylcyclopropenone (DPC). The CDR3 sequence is CSAADRGTEKLFF. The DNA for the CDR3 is TGCAGTGCTGCGGACAGGGGGACAGAAAAACTGTTTTTT.